These T cell receptor beta chains were read from a single sample in a study of T cell repertoires in cytomegalovirus infection. MiXCR was run by TCRdb on the reads, yielding one entry per CDR3 protein. The sample records hundreds of thousands of distinct CDR3 sequences, roughly 15% being singletons. The sequenced material came from PBMCs. These receptors came from a human donor in good health (CMV status not recorded). Some clones in this sample may be carry-over from other donors' samples. Both conserved end residues are trimmed from each CDR3. The D gene is left open where the match is weak.

TRBD1,TRBV20-1,TRBJ2-7,10,SAGDSSYEQY
-,TRBV7-2,TRBJ2-6,13,ASSPRGVGANVLT
TRBD2,TRBV7-3,TRBJ2-3,13,ASSQGLGRADTQY
-,TRBV7-6,TRBJ2-5,11,ASRTGTRETQY
TRBD1,TRBV20-1,TRBJ1-6,12,STQRGAGGSPLH
-,TRBV7-3,TRBJ2-5,12,ASSLGSSPETQY
TRBD2,TRBV18,TRBJ2-3,15,ASSPKGLAGLTDTQY
-,TRBV20-1,TRBJ2-5,13,SAVRAGGLRETQY
-,TRBV27,TRBJ2-7,12,ASSPARVGYEQY
-,TRBV12-3/TRBV12-4,TRBJ1-1,14,ASSRTLMSQYAEAF